The entry below describes one TCR beta chain. Its specificity is unknown. This sample was taken from a study of Tregs in tolerant kidney transplant recipients. Overall study findings and caveats: The small number of patients limits these findings pending further validation.

Thawed PBMCs were FACS-sorted into unstimulated CD4+CD25+CD127- regulatory T cells, CD4+CD25- non-regulatory cells, CD4 and CD8 cells. Method: immunoSEQ multiplex PCR; TCRdb's copy keeps in-frame clones and lacks some. Found here are 75,000 to 100,000 clones, more than 80% of them singletons; the top ten hold 4.5% to 5%. The sequenced sample consisted of CD8+ T cells from blood. This clonotype was sampled from a human donor in good health.

The CDR3 protein is CASSYSSAANEAFF. Written as DNA, the CDR3 is TGTGCCAGCAGTTACTCGTCGGCAGCTAATGAAGCTTTCTTT. V and J are TRBV6-5 and TRBJ1-1; no clear D gene. The CDR3 length is 14 residues. From germline, CDR1 is MNHEY and CDR2 SVGAGI. V was cut by 0 bases and J by 7 bases, with 12 bases left in between.